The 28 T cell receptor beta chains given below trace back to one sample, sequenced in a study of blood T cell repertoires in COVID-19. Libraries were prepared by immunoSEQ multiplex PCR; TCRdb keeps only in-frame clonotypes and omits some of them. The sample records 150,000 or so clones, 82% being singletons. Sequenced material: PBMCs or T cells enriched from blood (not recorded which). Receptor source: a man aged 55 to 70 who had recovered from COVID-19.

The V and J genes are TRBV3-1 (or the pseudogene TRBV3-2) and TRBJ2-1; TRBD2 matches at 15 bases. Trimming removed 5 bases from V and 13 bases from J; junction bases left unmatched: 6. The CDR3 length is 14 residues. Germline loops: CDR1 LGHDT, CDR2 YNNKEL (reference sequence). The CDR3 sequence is CASSYGLAGGPQFF. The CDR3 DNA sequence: TGTGCCAGCAGCTACGGACTAGCGGGAGGGCCTCAGTTCTTC.

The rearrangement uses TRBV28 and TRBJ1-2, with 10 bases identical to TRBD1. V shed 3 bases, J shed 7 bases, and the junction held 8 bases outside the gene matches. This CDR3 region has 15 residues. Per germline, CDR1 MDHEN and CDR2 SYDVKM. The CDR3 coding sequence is TGTGCCAGCAGTTTCCCGGGACAGGGGACGAGTGGCTACACCTTC. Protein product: CASSFPGQGTSGYTF.

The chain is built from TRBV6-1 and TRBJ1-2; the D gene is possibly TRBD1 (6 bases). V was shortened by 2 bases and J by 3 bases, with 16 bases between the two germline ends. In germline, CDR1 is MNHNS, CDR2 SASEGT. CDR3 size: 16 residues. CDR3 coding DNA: TGTGCCAGCAGTGAACAGTCCAGGGGCTTTGACTATGGCTACACCTTC. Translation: CASSEQSRGFDYGYTF.

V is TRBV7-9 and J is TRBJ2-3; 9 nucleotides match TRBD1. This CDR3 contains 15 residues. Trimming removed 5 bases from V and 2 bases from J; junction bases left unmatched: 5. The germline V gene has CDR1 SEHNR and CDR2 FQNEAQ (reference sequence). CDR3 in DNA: TGTGCCAGCAGCCGGACAGGGGCCTACACAGATACGCAGTATTTT. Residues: CASSRTGAYTDTQYF. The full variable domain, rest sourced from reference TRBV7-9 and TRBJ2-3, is DTGVSQNPRHKITKRGQNVTFRCDPISEHNRLYWYRQTLGQGPEFLTYFQNEAQLEKSRLLSDRFSAERPKGSFSTLEIQRTEQGDSAMYLCASSRTGAYTDTQYFGPGTRLTVL.

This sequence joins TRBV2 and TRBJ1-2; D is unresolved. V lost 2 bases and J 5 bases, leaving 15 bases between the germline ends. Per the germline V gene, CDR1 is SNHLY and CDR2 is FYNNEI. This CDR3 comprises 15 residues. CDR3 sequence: CASSEITPAGYGYTF. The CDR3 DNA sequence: TGTGCCAGCAGTGAAATTACACCGGCCGGGTATGGCTACACCTTC.

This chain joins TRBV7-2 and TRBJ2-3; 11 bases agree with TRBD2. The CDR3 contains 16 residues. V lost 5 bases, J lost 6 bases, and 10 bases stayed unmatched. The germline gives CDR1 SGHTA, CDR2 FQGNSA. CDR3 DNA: TGTGCCAGCAGCATCCAAACTAGCGGGGGACGGGATACGCAGTATTTT. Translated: CASSIQTSGGRDTQYF.

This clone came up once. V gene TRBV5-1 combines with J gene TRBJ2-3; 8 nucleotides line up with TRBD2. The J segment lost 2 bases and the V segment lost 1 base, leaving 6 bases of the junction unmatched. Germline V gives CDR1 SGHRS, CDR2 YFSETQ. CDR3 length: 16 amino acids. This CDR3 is CASSLWTGGDTDTQYF. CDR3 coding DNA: TGCGCCAGCAGCTTGTGGACGGGGGGGGACACAGATACGCAGTATTTT.

This chain's CDR3 is CSVEQGGSNQPQHF. The CDR3 DNA follows: TGCAGCGTTGAACAGGGTGGTAGCAATCAGCCCCAGCATTTT. V usage is TRBV29-1 and J usage is TRBJ1-5; a possible D gene is TRBD1 (5 bases). CDR3 size: 14 residues. The V gene lost 2 bases and the J gene lost 0 bases, with 8 bases spanning the gap. Germline CDR1 SQVTM, CDR2 ANQGSEA. The entire variable domain, with the rest obtained from reference TRBV29-1 and TRBJ1-5, is as follows: SAVISQKPSRDICQRGTSLTIQCQVDSQVTMMFWYRQQPGQSLTLIATANQGSEATYESGFVIDKFPISRPNLTFSTLTVSNMSPEDSSIYLCSVEQGGSNQPQHFGDGTRLSIL.

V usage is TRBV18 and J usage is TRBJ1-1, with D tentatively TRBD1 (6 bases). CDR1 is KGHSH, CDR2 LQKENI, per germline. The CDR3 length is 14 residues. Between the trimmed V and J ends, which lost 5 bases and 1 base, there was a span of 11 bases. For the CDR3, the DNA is TGTGCCAGCTCAATCCACAGGGAGAACACTGAAGCTTTCTTT. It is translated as CASSIHRENTEAFF.

CDR3 residues: CASSVVGTSVYNEQFF. CDR3 DNA sequence: TGTGCCAGCAGCGTAGTGGGGACTAGCGTCTACAATGAGCAGTTCTTC. The chain links TRBV9 to TRBJ2-1; 10 nucleotides align to TRBD2. The germline gives CDR1 SGDLS, CDR2 YYNGEE. J gave up 3 bases and V 0 bases, and 3 bases lay outside the gene matches. This CDR3 has 16 residues.

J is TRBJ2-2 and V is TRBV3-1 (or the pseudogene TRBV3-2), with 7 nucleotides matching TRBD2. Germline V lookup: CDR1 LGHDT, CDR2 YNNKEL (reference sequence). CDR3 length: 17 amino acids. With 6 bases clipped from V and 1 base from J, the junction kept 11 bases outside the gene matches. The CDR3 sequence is CASRQASSGKNTGELFF. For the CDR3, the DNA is TGTGCCAGCAGGCAGGCGTCAAGCGGGAAGAACACCGGGGAGCTGTTTTTT.

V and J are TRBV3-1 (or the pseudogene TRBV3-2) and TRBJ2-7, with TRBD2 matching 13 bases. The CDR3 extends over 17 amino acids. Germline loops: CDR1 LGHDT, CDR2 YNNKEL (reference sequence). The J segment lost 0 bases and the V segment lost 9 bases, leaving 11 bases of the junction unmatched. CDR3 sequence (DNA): TGTGCCAGTAGGCCGACTAGCGGGAGGAGAAGCTCCTACGAGCAGTACTTC. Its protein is CASRPTSGRRSSYEQYF.

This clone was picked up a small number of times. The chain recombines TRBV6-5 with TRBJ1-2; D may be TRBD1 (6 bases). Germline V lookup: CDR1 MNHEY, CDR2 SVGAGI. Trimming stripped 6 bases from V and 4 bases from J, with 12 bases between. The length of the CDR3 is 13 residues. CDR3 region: CASRPTGSYGYTF. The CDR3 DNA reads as TGTGCCAGCAGGCCAACAGGGTCCTATGGCTACACCTTC.

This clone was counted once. CDR3: CASSSRPFLAGWVGSYNEQFF. CDR3 DNA: TGTGCCAGCAGTTCGCGTCCTTTTCTAGCGGGGTGGGTAGGGTCCTACAATGAGCAGTTCTTC. The chain recombines TRBV27 with TRBJ2-1, with 9 bases matching TRBD2. Germline V gene data show CDR1 as MNHEY and CDR2 as SMNVEV (reference sequence). With V trimmed by 4 bases and J by 1 base, 20 bases remained unmatched. CDR3 length: 21 residues.

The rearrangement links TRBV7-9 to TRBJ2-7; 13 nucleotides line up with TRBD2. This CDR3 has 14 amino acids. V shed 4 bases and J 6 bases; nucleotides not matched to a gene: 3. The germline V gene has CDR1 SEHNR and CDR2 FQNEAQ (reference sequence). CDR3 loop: CASSSRTSGSEQYF. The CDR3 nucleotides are TGTGCCAGCAGCTCCCGGACTAGCGGGAGCGAGCAGTACTTC. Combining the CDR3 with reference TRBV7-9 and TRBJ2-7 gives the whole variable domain DTGVSQNPRHKITKRGQNVTFRCDPISEHNRLYWYRQTLGQGPEFLTYFQNEAQLEKSRLLSDRFSAERPKGSFSTLEIQRTEQGDSAMYLCASSSRTSGSEQYFGPGTRLTVT.

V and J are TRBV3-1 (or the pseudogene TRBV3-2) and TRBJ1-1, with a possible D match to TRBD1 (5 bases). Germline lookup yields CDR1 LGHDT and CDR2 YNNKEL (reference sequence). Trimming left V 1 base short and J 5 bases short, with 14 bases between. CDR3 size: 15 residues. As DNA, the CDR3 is TGTGCCAGCAGCCAAGGCGTCACACGGGGGACTGAAGCTTTCTTT. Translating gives CASSQGVTRGTEAFF.

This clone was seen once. This chain's CDR3 is CASSYYRGRSNQPQHF. DNA of the CDR3: TGTGCCAGCAGCTACTACAGGGGGCGAAGCAATCAGCCCCAGCATTTT. The gene calls are TRBV14 and TRBJ1-5; TRBD1 agrees at 9 bases. V gave up 5 bases and J gave up 1 base; unmatched junction bases: 6. This CDR3 has 16 amino acids. Germline CDR1 and CDR2: SGHDN and FVKESK.

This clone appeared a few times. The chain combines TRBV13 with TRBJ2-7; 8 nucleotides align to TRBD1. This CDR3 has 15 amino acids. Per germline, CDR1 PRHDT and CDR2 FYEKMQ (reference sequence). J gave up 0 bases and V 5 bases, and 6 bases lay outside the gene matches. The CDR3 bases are TGTGCCAGCAGCCGACGGACAGGGAGCTCCTACGAGCAGTACTTC. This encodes CASSRRTGSSYEQYF.

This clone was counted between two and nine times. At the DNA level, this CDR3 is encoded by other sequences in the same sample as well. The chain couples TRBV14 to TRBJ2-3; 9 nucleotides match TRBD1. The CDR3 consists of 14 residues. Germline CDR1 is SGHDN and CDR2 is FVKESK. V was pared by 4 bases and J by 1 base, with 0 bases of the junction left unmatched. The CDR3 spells CASSRTGGTDTQYF. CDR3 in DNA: TGTGCCAGCAGCCGGACAGGGGGCACAGATACGCAGTATTTT.

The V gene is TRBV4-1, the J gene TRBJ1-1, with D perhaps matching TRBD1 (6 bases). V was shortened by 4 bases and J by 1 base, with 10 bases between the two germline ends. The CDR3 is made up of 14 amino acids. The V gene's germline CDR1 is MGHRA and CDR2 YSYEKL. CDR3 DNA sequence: TGCGCCAGCAGCCTCCCGACAGGGAACACTGAAGCTTTCTTT. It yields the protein CASSLPTGNTEAFF.

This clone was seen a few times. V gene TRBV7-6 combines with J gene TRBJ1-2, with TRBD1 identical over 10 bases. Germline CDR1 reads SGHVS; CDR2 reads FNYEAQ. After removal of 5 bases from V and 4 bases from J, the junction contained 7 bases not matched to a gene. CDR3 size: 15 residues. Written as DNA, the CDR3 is TGTGCCAGCAGCGCCGCGACAGGGGGCGGCTATGGCTACACCTTC. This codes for CASSAATGGGYGYTF.

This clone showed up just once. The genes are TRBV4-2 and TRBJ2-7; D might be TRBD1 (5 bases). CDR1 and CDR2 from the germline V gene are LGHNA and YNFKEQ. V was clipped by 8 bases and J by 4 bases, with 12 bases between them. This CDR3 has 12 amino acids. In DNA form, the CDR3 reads TGTGCCAGCGGGGCCTGGGGTTACGAGCAGTACTTC. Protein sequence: CASGAWGYEQYF.

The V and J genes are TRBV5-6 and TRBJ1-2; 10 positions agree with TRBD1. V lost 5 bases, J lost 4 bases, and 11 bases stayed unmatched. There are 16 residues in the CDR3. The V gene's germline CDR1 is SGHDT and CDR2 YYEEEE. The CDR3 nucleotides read TGTGCCAGCAGACACCCGGGACAGGGGCGGGTCTATGGCTACACCTTC. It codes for CASRHPGQGRVYGYTF.

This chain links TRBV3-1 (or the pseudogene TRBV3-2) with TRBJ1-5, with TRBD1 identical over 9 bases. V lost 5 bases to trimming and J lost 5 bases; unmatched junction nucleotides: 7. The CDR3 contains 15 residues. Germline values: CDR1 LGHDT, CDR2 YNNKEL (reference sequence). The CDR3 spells CASSERTGDYQPQHF. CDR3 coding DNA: TGTGCCAGCAGCGAAAGGACAGGGGACTATCAGCCCCAGCATTTT.

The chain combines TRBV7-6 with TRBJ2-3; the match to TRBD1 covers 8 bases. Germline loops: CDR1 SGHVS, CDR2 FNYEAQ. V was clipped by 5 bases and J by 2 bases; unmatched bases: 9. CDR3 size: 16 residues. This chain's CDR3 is CASSITGGRFTDTQYF. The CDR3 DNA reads TGTGCCAGCAGCATAACAGGGGGACGGTTCACAGATACGCAGTATTTT.

The CDR3 sequence is CASRRLTGELFF. CDR3 coding DNA: TGTGCCAGCAGGCGCCTCACCGGGGAGCTGTTTTTT. The J gene is TRBJ2-2, the V gene TRBV12-3 or TRBV12-4; D not resolved. CDR3 size: 12 residues. Trimming cost V 6 bases and J 4 bases, with 6 bases left between them.

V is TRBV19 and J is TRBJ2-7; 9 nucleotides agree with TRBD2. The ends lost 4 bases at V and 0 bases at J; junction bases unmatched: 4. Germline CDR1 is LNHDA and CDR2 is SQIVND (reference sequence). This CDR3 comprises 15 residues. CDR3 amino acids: CASSKGLALSYEQYF. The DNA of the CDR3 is TGTGCCAGTAGTAAAGGACTAGCGCTCTCCTACGAGCAGTACTTC.

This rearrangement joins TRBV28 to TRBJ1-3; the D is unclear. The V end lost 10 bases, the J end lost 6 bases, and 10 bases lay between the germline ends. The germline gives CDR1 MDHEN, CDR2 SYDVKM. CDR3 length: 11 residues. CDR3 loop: CATLTVNTIYF. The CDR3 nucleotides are TGTGCCACCCTAACAGTAAACACCATATATTTT.